The source of this T cell receptor beta chain is a study of Graves' ophthalmopathy and Graves' hyperthyroidism. As for the study in general: Peripheral blood (taken before any treatment) was collected at initial diagnosis.

A single count supports this clonotype. Moderate-to-severe activity, with CAS ≥3, NOSPECS ≥4 and duration under 3 months, characterized the donors with ophthalmopathy. Lactation, pregnancy, uncontrolled infections and other autoimmune diseases were all grounds for excluding patients. Diagnosis relied on clinical symptoms, serum thyroxine, TRAb, thyroid ultrasound and orbital computed tomography. The CDR3 covers 15 residues. V was pared by 0 bases and J by 5 bases, with 10 bases between. From germline, CDR1 is LNHNV and CDR2 YYDKDF (reference sequence). CDR3 regions of TCR beta were amplified from RNA transcripts. An initial RT-PCR round employing HTBI primers preceded a second-round multiplex PCR. One entry per CDR3 protein results from TCRdb running MiXCR on the multiplex PCR reads. The table includes around 470,000 distinct CDR3 sequences, about 15% detected once.

Sequencing used blood. This TCR came from a woman aged 30 to 39 with Graves' ophthalmopathy. The chain employs TRBV15 and TRBJ2-2; D is unclear. This chain's CDR3 is CATSRDLRETGELFF. Written as DNA, the CDR3 is TGTGCCACCAGCAGAGATCTAAGGGAAACCGGGGAGCTGTTTTTT.